Sequencing of this T cell receptor (beta chain) was carried out in a study of CD8+ T cells in alopecia areata. Study-wide findings and caveats: Normal skin's resident alphabeta T cells are sequenced alongside lesional scalp T cells. Shared TCR sequences were less clear between patients than in mice, possibly partly from HLA diversity.

From alopecia areata patients, lesional scalp punch biopsies and peripheral blood were collected. It was from PBMCs that CD4+ and CD8+ T cells were sorted. Concerning this clone itself: Its antigen is unknown.

CDR1 is DFQATT and CDR2 is SNEGSKA in the germline V gene (reference sequence). V shed 6 bases and J shed 4 bases, with 9 bases lying between them. The CDR3 covers 11 residues. TCR sequencing used cDNA made by reverse transcription of extracted RNA. Method: immunoSEQ multiplex PCR; TCRdb's copy keeps in-frame clones and lacks some. The profile shows approximately 98,000 clones, under 65% of them singletons. The sequenced sample consisted of NKG2D-low CD8+ T cells sorted from blood. The chain employs TRBV20-1 and TRBJ1-1, with D perhaps matching TRBD1 (6 bases). The sequence was collected from a human donor with alopecia areata. The CDR3 DNA follows: TGCAGTGCCGGAGGGGGCACTGAAGCTTTCTTT. It encodes CSAGGGTEAFF.